This T cell receptor (beta chain) was observed in a study of blood T cell repertoires in COVID-19. The CDR3 consists of 15 residues. Germline V gene data show CDR1 as SGHTA and CDR2 as FQGTGA. The V and J ends lost 5 bases and 10 bases respectively, with 18 bases between them. Generated by immunoSEQ multiplex PCR, the TCRdb table keeps only in-frame clones and is missing some. The repertoire consists of around 100,000 clones, with 85% occurring once and the leading ten covering under 2.5%. Sequenced input: peripheral blood. The V and J genes are TRBV7-3 and TRBJ1-6; D is perhaps TRBD1 (5 bases). The clonotype originates from a human donor in a cohort sampled during active COVID-19. For the CDR3, the DNA is TGTGCCAGCAGCATCCCGACAGCGGGGTGGTCACCCCTCCACTTT. This sequence encodes CASSIPTAGWSPLHF.